What follows are 26 T cell receptor beta chains derived from one specimen sequenced in a study of cytomegalovirus exposure and HLA in healthy donors. PCR amplification relied on 60 Vbeta primers (plus 13 Jbeta primers). TCRdb keeps only in-frame clones here, not all; method: immunoSEQ multiplex PCR. Among 110,000 or so clones listed, about 72% were seen once. Sequenced sample: PBMCs. Receptor source: a man in his forties or fifties in good health and CMV-seropositive.

The CDR3 spells CAWSKKSGLVGTQYF. CDR3 DNA sequence: TGTGCCTGGAGCAAAAAGTCCGGACTTGTAGGTACGCAGTATTTT. The genes are TRBV30 and TRBJ2-3, with a tentative D call TRBD2 (5 bases). CDR3 size: 15 residues. Trimming took 3 bases from V and 8 from J, leaving 21 bases between them. The V gene's germline CDR1 is GTSNPN and CDR2 SVGIG (reference sequence).

V is TRBV6-5 and J is TRBJ1-2; TRBD1 agrees at 9 bases. The CDR3 has 13 amino acids. The germline V gene has CDR1 MNHEY and CDR2 SVGAGI. The junction had 7 bases not matched to a gene; V was cut back by 6 bases and J by 8 bases. The chain's CDR3 is CASRQGQGKGYTF. CDR3 DNA: TGTGCCAGCAGACAGGGACAGGGAAAGGGCTACACCTTC.

V gene TRBV7-9 combines with J gene TRBJ2-5, with D maybe TRBD2 (5 bases). V dropped 5 bases and J dropped 2 bases, with 18 bases sitting between them. This CDR3 is built from 16 residues. Germline V lookup: CDR1 SEHNR, CDR2 FQNEAQ (reference sequence). CDR3 in amino acids: CASSTRPRTEQETQYF. CDR3 sequence (DNA): TGTGCCAGCAGCACGCGCCCCCGGACTGAACAAGAGACCCAGTACTTC.

This rearrangement joins TRBV6-6 to TRBJ1-4; D is uncertain. Trimming stripped 6 bases from V and 3 bases from J, with 11 bases between. The CDR3 totals 14 residues. Germline CDR1 is MNHNY and CDR2 is SVGAGI (reference sequence). As DNA, the CDR3 is TGTGCCAGCAGAGCGGGGATGGCTAATGAAAAACTGTTTTTT. As protein: CASRAGMANEKLFF.

The gene calls are TRBV28 and TRBJ1-2, with 8 bases identical to TRBD1. The CDR3 sequence is 14 residues long. Germline V lookup: CDR1 MDHEN, CDR2 SYDVKM. J was trimmed by 6 bases and V by 2 bases; bases with no gene match: 5. DNA for the CDR3: TGTGCCAGCAGTTTACGGACAGGGTCCCATGGCTACACCTTC. Protein product: CASSLRTGSHGYTF.

The genes are TRBV2 and TRBJ1-5, with D possibly TRBD1 on 5 matching bases. Per germline, CDR1 SNHLY and CDR2 FYNNEI. Trimming shortened V by 4 bases and J by 4 bases, and 8 bases separated the two germline ends. This CDR3 is built from 13 residues. The CDR3 sequence: CASSGGLNQPQHF. The CDR3 region has the DNA TGTGCCAGCAGTGGGGGCCTTAATCAGCCCCAGCATTTT.

This rearrangement joins TRBV4-1 to TRBJ2-7, with 7 nucleotides matching TRBD2. With V trimmed by 1 base and J by 10 bases, 7 bases remained unmatched. CDR1 MGHRA and CDR2 YSYEKL come from the germline V gene. The CDR3 is 13 residues long. CDR3: CASSQGEGNRQYF. In DNA, the CDR3 is TGCGCCAGCAGCCAAGGGGAGGGGAATAGACAGTACTTC.

The V call is TRBV14, the J call TRBJ1-3, with unresolved D. The J call may be mistaken, given a closer DNA end match to TRBJ2-2. Germline V lookup: CDR1 SGHDN, CDR2 FVKESK. The CDR3 has 16 residues. The CDR3 region is CASSQDSARSTGELFF. The DNA for the CDR3 is TGTGCCAGCAGCCAAGATTCGGCCCGGAGCACCGGGGAGCTGTTTTTT.

This chain connects TRBV30 to TRBJ2-7, with TRBD1 as a possible D gene (8 bases). This CDR3 contains 14 residues. The germline gives CDR1 GTSNPN, CDR2 SVGIG (reference sequence). The V end was cut by 5 bases, the J end by 3 bases, with 17 bases between. CDR3 nucleotide sequence: TGTGCCTGGGACAGGGGAGGGGCCCACTACGAGCAGTACTTC. Protein: CAWDRGGAHYEQYF.

V gene TRBV7-8 combines with J gene TRBJ2-7; 8 bases line up with TRBD1. Germline V CDR1 and CDR2: SGHVS, FQNEAQ. The CDR3 runs 15 residues. Germline trimming cut 5 bases from V and 2 bases from J; bases unmatched to any gene: 8. The DNA for the CDR3 is TGTGCCAGCAGCCCCCCCCGGGACAGGCCCTACGAGCAGTACTTC. This gives the protein CASSPPRDRPYEQYF.

The chain recombines TRBV5-4 with TRBJ1-1; weak D call: TRBD1 (6 bases). In germline, CDR1 is SGHNT, CDR2 YYREEE (reference sequence). This CDR3 comprises 16 residues. V was trimmed by 4 bases and J by 3 bases, leaving 19 bases between them. The CDR3 DNA is TGTGCCAGCAGCCGGGGGGCGTTTAAGATGGACACTGAAGCTTTCTTT. Translating it yields CASSRGAFKMDTEAFF.

The chain employs TRBV30 and TRBJ1-1, with no clear D. The CDR3 length is 11 residues. Trimming shortened V by 0 bases and J by 10 bases, and 9 bases separated the two germline ends. Per germline, CDR1 GTSNPN and CDR2 SVGIG (reference sequence). CDR3 sequence reads: CAWSVRVRAFF. The CDR3 DNA reads TGTGCCTGGAGTGTAAGAGTGAGAGCTTTCTTT.

This chain connects TRBV6-1 to TRBJ2-7; D is perhaps TRBD1 (6 bases). Trimming pared 9 bases from V and 7 bases from J, leaving 19 bases between. CDR3 length equals 13 residues. Germline V CDR1 and CDR2: MNHNS, SASEGT. The CDR3 nucleotides are TGTGCCAGTTCCCCCGCAGGGGCGCGGGAGCAGTACTTC. It codes for CASSPAGAREQYF.

This clone was detected a few times. The chain has TRBV19 and TRBJ1-2; 7 nucleotides line up with TRBD1. J was trimmed by 7 bases and V by 10 bases; bases with no gene match: 15. Per germline, CDR1 LNHDA and CDR2 SQIVND (reference sequence). The CDR3 runs 14 residues. The CDR3, as DNA: TGTGCCACCCACAGGGGCCTGGATTCGGCTGGCTACACCTTC. Its protein is CATHRGLDSAGYTF.

This chain connects TRBV5-6 to TRBJ2-5; D gene uncertain. The length of the CDR3 is 14 residues. V lost 0 bases to trimming and J lost 8 bases, with 14 bases between them. Germline V CDR1 and CDR2: SGHDT, YYEEEE. The CDR3 region has the DNA TGTGCCAGCAGCTTGGTCCACCAACTTATAACCCAGTACTTC. This sequence encodes CASSLVHQLITQYF.

The rearrangement uses TRBV19 and TRBJ2-3; 11 positions match TRBD2. The ends lost 10 bases at V and 2 bases at J; junction bases unmatched: 17. The CDR3 covers 18 residues. CDR1 LNHDA and CDR2 SQIVND come from the germline V gene (reference sequence). The CDR3 DNA sequence: TGTGCCAACTTAAGGAGGCTAGCGGGAGGATTGGCCACAGATACGCAGTATTTT. Translated: CANLRRLAGGLATDTQYF. Variable domain in full (rest from reference TRBV19 and TRBJ2-3): DGGITQSPKYLFRKEGQNVTLSCEQNLNHDAMYWYRQDPGQGLRLIYYSQIVNDFQKGDIAEGYSVSREKKESFPLTVTSAQKNPTAFYLCANLRRLAGGLATDTQYFGPGTRLTVL.

The V and J genes are TRBV11-3 and TRBJ2-1; the D gene is possibly TRBD2 (5 bases). Germline values: CDR1 SGHNT, CDR2 YENEEA. V gave up 6 bases and J gave up 9 bases, with 21 bases separating them. The CDR3 loop spans 15 amino acids. The CDR3 loop reads CASSLSGTNVGEQFF. The DNA of the CDR3 is TGTGCCAGCAGTTTAAGCGGTACCAATGTCGGTGAGCAGTTCTTC.

This clone came up a few times. The chain has TRBV4-2 and TRBJ1-1, with D possibly being TRBD1 (6 bases). Germline loops: CDR1 LGHNA, CDR2 YNFKEQ. Trimming shortened V by 1 base and J by 8 bases, and 11 bases separated the two germline ends. The CDR3 consists of 13 residues. CDR3 in DNA: TGTGCCAGCAGCCAAGGACAGGCGGAAGAAGCTTTCTTT. Its protein is CASSQGQAEEAFF.

The rearrangement uses TRBV15 and TRBJ1-1; D is possibly TRBD1 (5 bases). The germline gives CDR1 LNHNV, CDR2 YYDKDF (reference sequence). This CDR3 contains 17 residues. The V end was cut by 2 bases, the J end by 0 bases, with 16 bases between. In DNA, the CDR3 is TGTGCCACCAGCAGACCTCCGGGGGGACTCGTGAACACTGAAGCTTTCTTT. Encoded protein: CATSRPPGGLVNTEAFF.

This rearrangement joins TRBV5-4 to TRBJ2-3; TRBD2 aligns across 10 bases. The CDR3 has 16 residues. Germline V CDR1 and CDR2: SGHNT, YYREEE (reference sequence). Unmatched junction bases numbered 9, after V lost 4 bases and J lost 4 bases. The CDR3 reads CASSLSGRSWADTQYF. The CDR3, as DNA: TGTGCCAGCAGCCTTAGCGGGAGGTCCTGGGCAGATACGCAGTATTTT.

CDR3 nucleotides: TGTGCCAGTAGTCGTGGGACAGGGCTAGCTCGAGGTGAAGCTTTCTTT. It is translated as CASSRGTGLARGEAFF. This chain joins TRBV19 and TRBJ1-1; 9 nucleotides match TRBD1. CDR1 is LNHDA and CDR2 is SQIVND in the germline V gene (reference sequence). The ends lost 5 bases at V and 7 bases at J; junction bases unmatched: 14. This CDR3 is 16 amino acids long.

The rearrangement links TRBV6-1 to TRBJ1-1, with a weak D call TRBD1 (5 bases). The V end was cut by 7 bases, the J end by 13 bases, with 25 bases between. CDR1 is MNHNS and CDR2 is SASEGT in the germline V gene. CDR3 length equals 14 residues. For the CDR3, the DNA is TGTGCCAGCAACGGGGGGGACGGGATCGGAAATGGTTTCTTT. Its translation: CASNGGDGIGNGFF.

This chain's CDR3 is CASTSSGGATNEKLFF. The CDR3, as DNA: TGTGCCAGTACCTCTTCTGGGGGGGCAACTAATGAAAAACTGTTTTTT. The genes are TRBV4-2 and TRBJ1-4; D may be TRBD1 (5 bases). This CDR3 spans 16 amino acids. V was trimmed by 9 bases and J by 0 bases, leaving 17 bases between them. Germline loops: CDR1 LGHNA, CDR2 YNFKEQ.

The chain employs TRBV6-1 and TRBJ1-6, with D possibly matching TRBD1 (6 bases). Trimming cost V 4 bases and J 7 bases, with 11 bases left between them. The CDR3 is 14 amino acids. Germline V gene sequence: CDR1 MNHNS, CDR2 SASEGT. The CDR3 DNA sequence: TGTGCCAGCAGTGGACGAGGGGGAAATTCACCCCTCCACTTT. This gives the protein CASSGRGGNSPLHF.

This chain links TRBV15 with TRBJ1-1; D might be TRBD1 (5 bases). The CDR3 has 14 amino acids. From germline, CDR1 is LNHNV and CDR2 YYDKDF (reference sequence). The germline V and J ends were trimmed by 0 bases and 4 bases, with 9 bases remaining between them. The CDR3 DNA follows: TGTGCCACCAGCAGAGATAACAGGCGCACTGAAGCTTTCTTT. Protein: CATSRDNRRTEAFF. Using reference TRBV15 and TRBJ1-1 for the parts outside the CDR3, the full variable domain is DAMVIQNPRYQVTQFGKPVTLSCSQTLNHNVMYWYQQKSSQAPKLLFHYYDKDFNNEADTPDNFQSRRPNTSFCFLDIRSPGLGDTAMYLCATSRDNRRTEAFFGQGTRLTVV.

The chain uses TRBV5-6 and TRBJ1-4; D unclear. The V and J ends lost 4 bases and 7 bases respectively, with 5 bases between them. The CDR3 extends over 11 amino acids. Germline lookup yields CDR1 SGHDT and CDR2 YYEEEE. DNA for the CDR3: TGTGCCAGCAGCAAGCGTGAAAAACTGTTTTTT. It codes for CASSKREKLFF.